These T cell receptor beta chains were read from a single sample in a study of blood T cells in healthy people across ages. TCRdb passed the 5' RACE reads through MiXCR, listing each CDR3 protein once. The sample has about 1.4 million distinct CDR3 sequences, around 55% seen once; the top ten hold approximately 7%. Sequenced: blood. These receptor sequences come from a man aged 18 to 35 in good health. The CDR3 runs from the conserved cysteine through the conserved F or W. The D gene is left open where the match is weak. Clone size appears in some rows only: once, few, many, or a class for an expanded clone.

few TRBD1 TRBJ2-7 TRBV7-9 CASSYRDRVSEQYF TGTGCCAGCAGCTACCGGGACAGGGTCTCCGAGCAGTACTTC
many TRBD1 TRBJ2-6 TRBV5-1 CASSWTGGGGANVLTF TGCGCCAGCAGCTGGACAGGGGGCGGTGGGGCCAACGTCCTGACTTTC
. . TRBJ2-7 TRBV4-2 CASSQGTVRSYEQYF TGTGCCAGCAGCCAAGGGACAGTCCGTTCCTACGAGCAGTACTTC
. TRBD1 TRBJ2-1 TRBV6-6 CASSRDRKNEQFF TGTGCCAGCAGTCGGGACAGGAAGAATGAGCAGTTCTTC
. . TRBJ1-2 TRBV28 CASTGDSLYGYTF TGTGCCAGCACGGGGGACTCCTTATATGGCTACACCTTC
. . TRBJ1-2 TRBV4-2 CASSQGGRDNYGYTF TGTGCCAGCAGCCAAGGGGGGAGGGACAACTATGGCTACACCTTC
few . TRBJ2-7 TRBV29-1 CSVLRDTFPGEQYF TGCAGCGTCCTCCGGGACACCTTCCCTGGCGAGCAGTACTTC
once . TRBJ2-7 TRBV2 CASKPGLIYEQYF TGTGCCAGCAAACCGGGACTTATCTACGAGCAGTACTTC
. TRBD2 TRBJ2-5 TRBV4-1 CASSQDQDSGETQYF TGCGCCAGCAGCCAAGATCAGGATAGCGGGGAGACCCAGTACTTC
. TRBD1 TRBJ1-6 TRBV4-2 CASSPETGAGRGNSPLHF TGTGCCAGCAGCCCAGAGACAGGGGCTGGAAGGGGTAATTCACCCCTCCACTTT
few . TRBJ2-7 TRBV11-2 CASSLGAGVLTYEQYF TGTGCCAGCAGCTTAGGCGCAGGTGTTTTAACCTACGAGCAGTACTTC
. TRBD2 TRBJ2-1 TRBV25-1 CASSVLAGGPGNEQFF TGTGCCAGCAGTGTACTAGCGGGAGGGCCAGGGAATGAGCAGTTCTTC
few . TRBJ2-7 TRBV2 CASSVGYRYEQYF TGTGCCAGCAGTGTAGGGTACCGCTACGAGCAGTACTTC
. TRBD2 TRBJ2-3 TRBV2 CASRQLAGSTDTQYF TGTGCCAGCAGGCAACTAGCGGGGAGCACAGATACGCAGTATTTT
. . TRBJ2-3 TRBV6-6 CASSSPGGSADTQYF TGTGCCAGCAGCTCCCCCGGGGGTTCCGCAGATACGCAGTATTTT
. TRBD1 TRBJ2-3 TRBV10-3 CAISGWTGLTDTQYF TGTGCCATCAGTGGTTGGACAGGGCTCACAGATACGCAGTATTTT
few TRBD1 TRBJ2-5 TRBV12-3/TRBV12-4 CASSLARQGKETQYF TGTGCCAGCAGCCTGGCTAGACAGGGTAAAGAGACCCAGTACTTC
many TRBD1 TRBJ2-7 TRBV27 CASSLGQGVGEQYF TGTGCCAGCAGTTTGGGGCAGGGGGTTGGCGAGCAGTACTTC
. . TRBJ2-2 TRBV4-3 CASSQIATNTGELFF TGCGCCAGCAGCCAGATAGCAACGAACACCGGGGAGCTGTTTTTT
. . TRBJ2-5 TRBV29-1 CSVGIVGGEKETQYF TGCAGCGTTGGTATCGTAGGGGGTGAAAAAGAGACCCAGTACTTC
few . TRBJ1-4 TRBV20-1 CSAEKGDEKLFF TGCAGTGCAGAGAAGGGGGATGAAAAACTGTTTTTT
. . TRBJ1-2 TRBV6-1 CASSKSPGEDFGYTF TGTGCCAGCAGTAAAAGTCCAGGGGAAGATTTTGGCTACACCTTC
. . TRBJ1-6 TRBV7-2 CASSFRGGGGSYNSPLHF TGTGCCAGCAGCTTTCGCGGAGGAGGTGGCTCCTATAATTCACCCCTCCACTTT
. TRBD2 TRBJ2-3 TRBV6-6 CATERGADTQYF TGTGCCACCGAGCGGGGTGCAGATACGCAGTATTTT
once TRBD1 TRBJ2-2 TRBV14 CASSPRTGGIGTGELFF TGTGCCAGCAGCCCAAGGACAGGGGGCATAGGCACCGGGGAGCTGTTTTTT
. . TRBJ2-7 TRBV25-1 CASSESPTGRNEQYF TGTGCCAGCAGTGAATCCCCGACAGGGAGGAACGAGCAGTACTTC
. TRBD1 TRBJ1-6 TRBV10-3 CAISKYPGQGWSPLHF TGTGCCATCAGTAAGTACCCGGGACAGGGATGGTCACCCCTCCACTTT
. . TRBJ2-7 TRBV5-1 CASSPGLGRHEQYF TGCGCCAGCAGCCCGGGACTGGGGAGGCACGAGCAGTACTTC
. TRBD1 TRBJ1-5 TRBV6-5 CASRPQGVNQPQHF TGTGCCAGCAGGCCCCAGGGGGTCAATCAGCCCCAGCATTTT
once TRBD2 TRBJ2-1 TRBV20-1 CSARQTSNNEQFF TGCAGTGCTAGACAGACTAGCAACAATGAGCAGTTCTTC
few . TRBJ2-7 TRBV7-8 CASSSRDGQYSYEQYF TGTGCCAGCAGCTCAAGGGACGGACAATACTCCTACGAGCAGTACTTC
. . TRBJ2-2 TRBV6-2/TRBV6-3 CASEPSVTGELFF TGTGCCAGCGAGCCTAGCGTGACCGGGGAGCTGTTTTTT
. TRBD2 TRBJ2-1 TRBV3-1 CASSQDRVSGRAINEQFF TGTGCCAGCAGCCAAGACCGGGTTAGCGGGAGGGCCATTAATGAGCAGTTCTTC
few . TRBJ1-4 TRBV27 CASSMTWSGEKLFF TGTGCCAGCAGTATGACTTGGAGTGGAGAAAAACTGTTTTTT
. TRBD2 TRBJ2-5 TRBV5-1 CASSFGLAGERAEQYF TGCGCCAGCAGCTTCGGACTAGCGGGGGAAAGGGCTGAGCAGTACTTC
few TRBD2 TRBJ2-1 TRBV12-3/TRBV12-4 CASSSTGGTSVKQFF TGTGCCAGCAGTTCGACCGGCGGGACTAGCGTGAAGCAGTTCTTC
few TRBD2 TRBJ2-2 TRBV10-1 CASSGGEGNTGELFF TGCGCCAGCAGTGGAGGGGAGGGGAACACCGGGGAGCTGTTTTTT
few TRBD1 TRBJ1-2 TRBV4-1 CASSHFTHRDRAKDGYTF TGCGCCAGCAGCCACTTCACCCACCGGGACAGGGCTAAGGATGGCTACACCTTC
. . TRBJ2-3 TRBV11-2 CASSLFEGMADTQYF TGTGCCAGCAGCCTCTTCGAGGGGATGGCAGATACGCAGTATTTT
. TRBD2 TRBJ2-7 TRBV29-1 CSVGLGIYGNEQYF TGCAGCGTAGGACTAGGGATTTATGGCAATGAGCAGTACTTC
. . TRBJ1-6 TRBV6-5 CASSYGTGTGPNSPLHF TGTGCCAGCAGTTACGGCACCGGGACGGGGCCTAATTCACCCCTCCACTTT
. . TRBJ1-1 TRBV6-2/TRBV6-3 CASRSGHLNTEAFF TGTGCCAGCAGGTCGGGACACCTGAACACTGAAGCTTTCTTT
once TRBD1 TRBJ2-7 TRBV7-9 CAGSFGTGASYEQYF TGTGCCGGCAGCTTTGGGACAGGGGCTTCCTACGAGCAGTACTTC
. . TRBJ2-7 TRBV4-1 CASSQQSAPGSRSNEQYF TGCGCCAGCAGCCAACAGTCGGCTCCGGGATCGAGGTCTAACGAGCAGTACTTC
many . TRBJ2-1 TRBV4-1 CASSQVRNEQFF TGTGCCAGCAGCCAAGTCAGAAATGAGCAGTTCTTC
. . TRBJ2-5 TRBV6-2/TRBV6-3 CASSYSRSGLQETQYF TGTGCCAGCAGTTACTCGAGATCCGGACTCCAAGAGACCCAGTACTTC
few . TRBJ2-5 TRBV4-3 CASSQDLYGGQETQYF TGCGCCAGCAGCCAAGATTTGTACGGGGGCCAAGAGACCCAGTACTTC
. TRBD1 TRBJ2-7 TRBV20-1 CSARTGTGGSYEQYF TGCAGTGCTAGAACCGGGACAGGGGGAAGTTACGAGCAGTACTTC
few . TRBJ2-1 TRBV20-1 CSARALYNEQFF TGCAGTGCTAGAGCCCTCTACAATGAGCAGTTCTTC
. . TRBJ2-7 TRBV10-3 CAIIEWREGSYKQYF TGTGCCATCATTGAGTGGCGAGAGGGATCCTACAAGCAGTACTTC
. . TRBJ1-2 TRBV5-1 CASSLSAQNYGYTF TGCGCCAGCAGCTTATCAGCTCAGAACTATGGCTACACCTTC